The clone carrying this T cell receptor (beta chain) appeared a few times. Antigen unknown. The entry originates in a study of cytomegalovirus exposure and HLA in healthy donors. Study-wide findings and caveats: Among TCR sequences, most were rare, though some public TCRs appeared in many donors.

The study ran its PCR with 60 Vbeta and 13 Jbeta primers. The data were produced by immunoSEQ multiplex PCR, yet TCRdb's version contains in-frame clones alone and is incomplete. The data contain 110,000 to 150,000 clones, about 71% of them singletons. Germline-derived CDR1 and CDR2 are SGHTA and FQGTGA. With V trimmed by 2 bases and J by 3 bases, 9 bases remained unmatched. The CDR3 has 16 amino acids. The TCR sequence derives from a woman aged 60-70 years in good health and CMV-seropositive. The sequencing sample was made of PBMCs. This rearrangement joins TRBV7-3 to TRBJ2-5, with 7 bases lining up with TRBD1. The CDR3 is CASSLSGQITKETQYF. CDR3 bases: TGTGCCAGCAGCTTATCGGGACAGATAACCAAAGAGACCCAGTACTTC.